This T cell receptor beta chain derives from a study of blood T cells in healthy people across ages. Together with a sample-barcoded 5' primer, a J-beta primer mix was included in a second PCR lasting about 6 to 11 cycles. Template switching added a 12-random-nucleotide identifier to every cDNA molecule. A single record per CDR3 protein comes from TCRdb applying MiXCR to the 5' RACE reads. The sample lists over 500,000 distinct CDR3 sequences; around 27% were seen once. V was trimmed by 6 bases and J by 0 bases, leaving 17 bases between them. CDR3 length: 17 residues. The germline V gene encodes CDR1 MNHEY and CDR2 SVGEGT. Comments on this clonotype: Its antigen remains unidentified.

Donors gave 8 to 10 milliliters of peripheral blood apiece. Overall study findings and caveats: Per million T cells, TCR beta diversity dropped roughly linearly as age increased.

These records were also assigned to another study, of T cells of mothers and their children. That source reports: Every mother supplied over 8 million TCR beta CDR3 reads and every child about 3 million.

The rearrangement joins TRBV6-2 or TRBV6-3 to TRBJ2-2; a weak D match, TRBD1 (5 bases). Sequenced sample: blood. The receptor was derived from a boy between 2 and 10 years old in good health. CDR3 sequence: CASSRPSRASNTGELFF. CDR3 sequence (DNA): TGTGCCAGCAGCCGCCCCTCCAGGGCCTCGAACACCGGGGAGCTGTTTTTT.